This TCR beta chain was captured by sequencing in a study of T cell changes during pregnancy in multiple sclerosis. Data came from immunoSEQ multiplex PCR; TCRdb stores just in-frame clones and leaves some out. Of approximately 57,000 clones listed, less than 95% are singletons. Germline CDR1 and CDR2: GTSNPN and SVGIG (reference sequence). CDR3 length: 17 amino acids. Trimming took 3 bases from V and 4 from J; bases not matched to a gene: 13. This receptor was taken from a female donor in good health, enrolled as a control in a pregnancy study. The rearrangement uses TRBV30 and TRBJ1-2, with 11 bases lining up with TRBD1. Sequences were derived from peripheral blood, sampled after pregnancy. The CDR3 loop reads CAWSLLGDRGSFYGYTF. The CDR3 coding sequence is TGTGCCTGGAGCCTTCTGGGGGACAGGGGGTCTTTCTATGGCTACACCTTC.